Presented here are 26 T cell receptor beta chains from one specimen sequenced in a study of shared clonotypes between healthy human individuals. The table came from immunoSEQ multiplex PCR; TCRdb's copy has only in-frame clones and leaves some out. The sample carries over a million clones, 96% recorded once. The source material was naive CD4+ T cells sorted from blood. The subset here: CD45RA+ positively selected. The receptors were sampled from a young man in good health.

Regarding this clone: Different DNA sequences within this sample yield the same CDR3. This sequence joins TRBV18 and TRBJ2-5; D ambiguous. CDR1 and CDR2 (germline): KGHSH, LQKENI. The CDR3 runs 13 residues. Trimming shortened V by 2 bases and J by 5 bases, and 9 bases separated the two germline ends. For the CDR3, the DNA is TGTGCCAGCTCACCAAATATTCAGGAGACCCAGTACTTC. Amino acid sequence: CASSPNIQETQYF.

The rearrangement links TRBV18 to TRBJ2-6; TRBD1 matches 9 bases. Losses at the gene ends were 6 bases for V and 4 bases for J; bases not matched to a gene: 7. This CDR3 has 16 residues. CDR1 is KGHSH and CDR2 is LQKENI in the germline V gene. The DNA of the CDR3 is TGTGCCAGCTCGGGAGACAGGGGGGCGGGGGCCAACGTCCTGACTTTC. Protein sequence: CASSGDRGAGANVLTF.

This clone turned up a few times. This specimen includes other DNA sequences encoding the same CDR3. The chain combines TRBV18 with TRBJ1-4; D possibly corresponds to TRBD1 (5 bases). Per germline, CDR1 KGHSH and CDR2 LQKENI. The CDR3 extends over 12 amino acids. Trimming pared 6 bases from V and 8 bases from J, leaving 10 bases between. CDR3 loop: CASSPRGEKLFF. DNA of the CDR3: TGTGCCAGCTCCCCCCGGGGGGAAAAACTGTTTTTT.

The chain links TRBV16 to TRBJ2-7; the D is unclear. The CDR3 has 11 amino acids. Trimming cost V 2 bases and J 5 bases, with 4 bases left between them. Germline V gene data show CDR1 as KGHSY and CDR2 as FQNENV. The CDR3 DNA is TGTGCCAGCAGCCAAGGGGACGAGCAGTACTTC. It yields the protein CASSQGDEQYF. Full variable domain (outside the CDR3, taken from reference TRBV16 and TRBJ2-7): GEEVAQTPKHLVRGEGQKAKLYCAPIKGHSYVFWYQQVLKNEFKFLISFQNENVFDETGMPKERFSAKCLPNSPCSLEIQATKLEDSAVYFCASSQGDEQYFGPGTRLTVT.

V is TRBV5-1 and J is TRBJ1-1; TRBD1 is a possible D gene (5 bases). Germline lookup yields CDR1 SGHRS and CDR2 YFSETQ. The CDR3 is 14 residues long. V gave up 4 bases and J gave up 3 bases, with 13 bases separating them. CDR3 coding DNA: TGCGCCAGCAGCGGGGGGACGGCAGACACTGAAGCTTTCTTT. Amino acid sequence: CASSGGTADTEAFF.

The chain has TRBV11-2 and TRBJ1-1; 7 bases match TRBD1. The V gene's germline CDR1 is SGHAT and CDR2 FQNNGV. Unmatched junction bases numbered 3, after V lost 2 bases and J lost 0 bases. The CDR3 contains 15 residues. The CDR3 loop reads CASSLKGALNTEAFF. Written as DNA, the CDR3 is TGTGCCAGCAGCTTAAAGGGGGCGTTGAACACTGAAGCTTTCTTT.

The chain has TRBV10-1 and TRBJ1-2; TRBD1 matches 7 bases. This CDR3 contains 13 residues. In germline, CDR1 is WNHNN, CDR2 SYGVQD (reference sequence). Losses at the gene ends were 6 bases for V and 8 bases for J; bases not matched to a gene: 9. For the CDR3, the DNA is TGCGCCAGCAGCGCCGATACAGGGGAGGGCTACACCTTC. Translation: CASSADTGEGYTF.

The V call is TRBV15, the J call TRBJ1-5, with 9 bases lining up with TRBD1. From germline, CDR1 is LNHNV and CDR2 YYDKDF (reference sequence). This CDR3 comprises 19 residues. With 3 bases clipped from V and 0 bases from J, the junction kept 12 bases outside the gene matches. The CDR3 DNA reads as TGTGCCACCAGCAGCCCGGGGACAGGGCCGGGGTATAGCAATCAGCCCCAGCATTTT. This sequence encodes CATSSPGTGPGYSNQPQHF.

The chain is built from TRBV9 and TRBJ1-1; 8 nucleotides align to TRBD1. Per germline, CDR1 SGDLS and CDR2 YYNGEE. Trimming removed 3 bases from V and 6 bases from J; junction bases left unmatched: 13. The CDR3 is 16 amino acids. In nucleotides, the CDR3 is TGTGCCAGCAGCGCAGGGGGCAGGGCTGTGGTGGCTGAAGCTTTCTTT. Encoded protein: CASSAGGRAVVAEAFF.

This chain joins TRBV5-5 and TRBJ1-2; 7 bases map to TRBD1. This CDR3 spans 13 amino acids. V gave up 4 bases and J gave up 4 bases; unmatched junction bases: 4. The germline CDR1 and CDR2 sequences are SGHKS and YYEKEE (reference sequence). CDR3 protein: CASSLGQSYGYTF. DNA for the CDR3: TGTGCCAGCAGCCTGGGACAGTCCTATGGCTACACCTTC.

The rearrangement joins TRBV5-1 to TRBJ2-2; D is uncertain. CDR3 length equals 15 residues. Per the germline V gene, CDR1 is SGHRS and CDR2 is YFSETQ. V gave up 0 bases and J gave up 2 bases, with 8 bases separating them. The CDR3: CASSLAALNTGELFF. The DNA of the CDR3 is TGCGCCAGCAGCTTGGCTGCGTTAAACACCGGGGAGCTGTTTTTT. The complete variable domain, with remaining parts taken from reference TRBV5-1 and TRBJ2-2, reads KAGVTQTPRYLIKTRGQQVTLSCSPISGHRSVSWYQQTPGQGLQFLFEYFSETQRNKGNFPGRFSGRQFSNSRSEMNVSTLELGDSALYLCASSLAALNTGELFFGEGSRLTVL.

About this clone itself: This specimen includes other DNA sequences encoding the same CDR3. The CDR3 region is CSVVGRGETQYF. CDR3 DNA sequence: TGCAGCGTTGTCGGCAGGGGGGAGACCCAGTACTTC. The chain uses TRBV29-1 and TRBJ2-5; 7 nucleotides agree with TRBD1. This CDR3 contains 12 residues. Trimming removed 4 bases from V and 5 bases from J; junction bases left unmatched: 4. Per the germline V gene, CDR1 is SQVTM and CDR2 is ANQGSEA.

This clone occurred once. J is TRBJ2-1 and V is TRBV6-1, with D possibly TRBD2 on 6 matching bases. V was clipped by 2 bases and J by 15 bases, with 26 bases between them. The CDR3 covers 16 residues. Germline lookup yields CDR1 MNHNS and CDR2 SASEGT. The CDR3 sequence is CASSETASVKFGYLFF. CDR3 DNA: TGTGCCAGCAGTGAAACGGCTAGCGTCAAGTTCGGATATCTGTTCTTC.

V and J are TRBV6-1 and TRBJ1-1; no reliable D call. Germline CDR1 is MNHNS and CDR2 is SASEGT. Trimming took off 7 bases at V and 0 bases at J, with 9 bases between the two ends. CDR3 length: 13 residues. The CDR3 sequence: CASKSAVNTEAFF. The DNA for the CDR3 is TGTGCCAGCAAATCCGCCGTGAACACTGAAGCTTTCTTT.

The chain recombines TRBV6-5 with TRBJ2-5, with unresolved D. The CDR3 consists of 11 residues. The germline CDR1 and CDR2 sequences are MNHEY and SVGAGI. Trimming left V 5 bases short and J 4 bases short, with 5 bases between. In DNA form, the CDR3 reads TGTGCCAGCAGTACCTTAGAGACCCAGTACTTC. This codes for CASSTLETQYF.

A single count supports this clone. This chain joins TRBV10-3 and TRBJ2-5, with D unclear. CDR3 length equals 11 residues. Germline values: CDR1 ENHRY, CDR2 SYGVKD. Trimming shortened V by 5 bases and J by 5 bases, and 6 bases separated the two germline ends. The CDR3 bases are TGTGCCATCAGTAATATGGAGACCCAGTACTTC. Protein sequence: CAISNMETQYF.

The chain uses TRBV4-2 and TRBJ1-4, with 10 bases that match TRBD1. This CDR3 is built from 14 residues. Germline assignment: CDR1 LGHNA and CDR2 YNFKEQ. Trimming removed 4 bases from V and 8 bases from J; junction bases left unmatched: 4. The CDR3 sequence: CASSLDRGSEKLFF. As DNA, the CDR3 is TGTGCCAGCAGCCTGGACAGGGGGAGCGAAAAACTGTTTTTT.

In regard to this clone: The sample holds other DNA sequences that translate to the same CDR3. Here the CDR3 reads CASSFLAGTDTQYF. CDR3 nucleotide sequence: TGTGCCAGCAGTTTTTTAGCGGGCACAGATACGCAGTATTTT. V gene TRBV27 combines with J gene TRBJ2-3, with D possibly being TRBD2 (6 bases). The CDR3 extends over 14 amino acids. The V gene's germline CDR1 is MNHEY and CDR2 SMNVEV (reference sequence). V lost 3 bases and J lost 1, with 8 bases in between.

The CDR3 DNA reads as TGCGCCAGCAGCTCGAGCCCCGGGAGTACCTACGAGCAGTACTTC. Its translation is CASSSSPGSTYEQYF. The chain has TRBV5-1 and TRBJ2-7; tentatively, D is TRBD2 (6 bases). V was trimmed by 3 bases and J by 2 bases, leaving 15 bases between them. Germline CDR1 SGHRS, CDR2 YFSETQ. The CDR3 is 15 amino acids.

The rearrangement uses TRBV13 and TRBJ1-2, with TRBD1 identical over 11 bases. V gave up 3 bases and J gave up 4 bases; unmatched junction bases: 16. CDR3 length equals 19 residues. Germline CDR1 reads PRHDT; CDR2 reads FYEKMQ (reference sequence). CDR3 bases: TGTGCCAGCAGCTTCCGGACAGGGGGCGAAAAGTTCCCTCTCTATGGCTACACCTTC. Translation: CASSFRTGGEKFPLYGYTF. Full variable domain (remainder filled in from reference TRBV13 and TRBJ1-2): AAGVIQSPRHLIKEKRETATLKCYPIPRHDTVYWYQQGPGQDPQFLISFYEKMQSDKGSIPDRFSAQQFSDYHSELNMSSLELGDSALYFCASSFRTGGEKFPLYGYTFGSGTRLTVV.

The gene calls are TRBV20-1 and TRBJ2-5, with D unclear. CDR1 is DFQATT, CDR2 SNEGSKA, per germline (reference sequence). CDR3 length equals 11 residues. V was shortened by 2 bases and J by 3 bases, with 4 bases between the two germline ends. CDR3 amino acids: CSARIKETQYF. Here the CDR3 DNA reads TGCAGTGCTAGAATTAAAGAGACCCAGTACTTC.

This sequence joins TRBV4-1 and TRBJ2-5; D unclear. Trimming left V 9 bases short and J 5 bases short, with 10 bases between. Looked up from germline, CDR1 is MGHRA and CDR2 is YSYEKL. CDR3 length equals 11 residues. The CDR3 DNA follows: TGCGCCAGAGTCCTCGTTGAGACCCAGTACTTC. Its translation is CARVLVETQYF.

The rearrangement uses TRBV7-2 and TRBJ2-7, with D possibly being TRBD1 (6 bases). Trimming left V 5 bases short and J 0 bases short, with 14 bases between. Per germline, CDR1 SGHTA and CDR2 FQGNSA. This CDR3 is 15 amino acids long. In nucleotides, the CDR3 is TGTGCCAGCAGCCCAAGGGGGACAAGCTCCTACGAGCAGTACTTC. Protein sequence: CASSPRGTSSYEQYF.

On this clone: One end of the junction fails to match germline, which may point to a read error. This sequence joins TRBV28 and TRBJ2-3, with TRBD2 matching 10 bases. The CDR3 has 14 amino acids. Germline-derived CDR1 and CDR2 are MDHEN and SYDVKM. CDR3 sequence: CASGFGTSVNTQYF. The CDR3, as DNA: TGTGCCAGCGGTTTCGGGACTAGCGTCAATACGCAGTATTTT.

The chain couples TRBV5-4 to TRBJ2-1, with TRBD2 matching 14 bases. Germline loops: CDR1 SGHNT, CDR2 YYREEE (reference sequence). J gave up 9 bases and V 4 bases, and 6 bases lay outside the gene matches. The CDR3 consists of 15 residues. DNA for the CDR3: TGTGCCAGCAGCGAGGGACTAGCGGGAGATATTGAGCAGTTCTTC. It yields the protein CASSEGLAGDIEQFF.

A remark on this clone: Other DNA sequences in the sample encode the same CDR3. V and J are TRBV5-1 and TRBJ2-1; 8 bases agree with TRBD2. The CDR3 has 13 amino acids. With 2 bases clipped from V and 5 bases from J, the junction kept 0 bases outside the gene matches. Germline CDR1 reads SGHRS; CDR2 reads YFSETQ. The CDR3 sequence is CASSLAGDNEQFF. The DNA for the CDR3 is TGCGCCAGCAGCTTAGCGGGAGACAATGAGCAGTTCTTC.